This TCR beta chain was observed in a study of glioma-infiltrating T cells after dendritic cell vaccination. Whole-study context: Dendritic cells derived from monocytes and pulsed with autologous tumor lysate formed the vaccine.

Time point described: after dendritic cell vaccination, including at tumor progression/relapse. Generated by immunoSEQ multiplex PCR, the TCRdb table keeps only in-frame clones and is missing some. The sample has 90,000 to 110,000 clones, around 90% seen once. Only one count was recorded for this clone. The CDR3 runs to 17 residues. The ends lost 2 bases at V and 6 bases at J; junction bases unmatched: 12. Germline V gives CDR1 MNHNS, CDR2 SASEGT. The chain links TRBV6-1 to TRBJ1-5, with 8 bases identical to TRBD1. This clonotype was sampled from a human donor with glioblastoma. Material: blood, obtained after dendritic cell vaccination. The CDR3 loop is CASSELVGQGRSQPQHF. CDR3 sequence (DNA): TGTGCCAGCAGTGAACTGGTAGGACAGGGACGAAGTCAGCCCCAGCATTTT.